This T cell receptor beta chain was sequenced in a study of response to subunit inactivated influenza vaccine. In the case of this clonotype: What it recognizes is unknown.

The study, taken as a whole, reports: After each seasonal influenza vaccination, few new T cells are recruited, the authors suggested.

MiXCR, applied by TCRdb to the RT-PCR reads, yields one record per CDR3 protein. This sample yields about 780,000 distinct CDR3 sequences, of which roughly 20% are seen a single time; roughly a tenth belongs to the top ten. Germline V gene sequence: CDR1 SEHNR, CDR2 FQNEAQ (reference sequence). The CDR3 is 14 amino acids. Trimming removed 5 bases from V and 4 bases from J, with 12 bases in between. The chain uses TRBV7-9 and TRBJ2-1; possible D gene TRBD1, 6 bases. The source material was PBMCs from blood, sampled roughly 5 days after vaccination. This clonotype originated in a man in his forties or fifties who received an inactivated influenza vaccine. The CDR3 region is CASSPWTDYNEQFF. CDR3 DNA sequence: TGTGCCAGCAGCCCATGGACAGATTACAATGAGCAGTTCTTC.